Listed below are T cell receptor beta chains from one sample, sequenced in a study of early T cells in non-severe SARS-CoV-2 infection. TCRdb re-derived calls from the 5' RACE reads in MiXCR, one entry per CDR3 protein. The data contain 70,000 or so distinct CDR3 sequences, roughly 9.1% of them singletons. The sequencing here drew on whole blood, taken at baseline. These receptors were taken from an adult who was a healthcare worker with PCR-confirmed SARS-CoV-2 infection or an uninfected control (not recorded which). Both conserved end residues are part of each CDR3. The order of the fields is V gene, clone size, J gene, CDR3 protein. Some rows mark clone size as missing; the rest say once, few, many or name a class of expanded clone.

V gene: TRBV6-6
clone size: many
J gene: TRBJ1-1
CDR3 protein: CASSYSQGGFRTEAFF

V gene: TRBV28
clone size: many
J gene: TRBJ1-4
CDR3 protein: CASSPLSPSGGEKLFF

V gene: TRBV18
clone size: few
J gene: TRBJ2-3
CDR3 protein: CASSPNPQSTDTQYF

V gene: TRBV20-1
clone size: NA
J gene: TRBJ2-7
CDR3 protein: CSARIRNRGDYEQYF

V gene: TRBV11-3
clone size: NA
J gene: TRBJ1-6
CDR3 protein: CASSSSWGSNSPLHF

V gene: TRBV20-1
clone size: many
J gene: TRBJ1-5
CDR3 protein: CSARDYQKSGRSQPQHF

V gene: TRBV29-1
clone size: NA
J gene: TRBJ1-4
CDR3 protein: CSARDVGNEKLFF

V gene: TRBV6-1
clone size: many
J gene: TRBJ2-5
CDR3 protein: CASSERRGRGYQETQYF

V gene: TRBV2
clone size: few
J gene: TRBJ1-2
CDR3 protein: CASSENRVDYGYTF

V gene: TRBV3-1
clone size: NA
J gene: TRBJ2-3
CDR3 protein: CASSHSLAGGDTQYF

V gene: TRBV5-6
clone size: many
J gene: TRBJ1-1
CDR3 protein: CASSLYQGVTEAFF

V gene: TRBV2
clone size: many
J gene: TRBJ1-5
CDR3 protein: CASSEDSGSNQPQHF

V gene: TRBV5-4
clone size: many
J gene: TRBJ1-6
CDR3 protein: CASSFDGFRSPLHF

V gene: TRBV21-1
clone size: many
J gene: TRBJ1-1
CDR3 protein: CASSKGTVNTEAFF

V gene: TRBV6-2/TRBV6-3
clone size: many
J gene: TRBJ2-5
CDR3 protein: CASSYTKETQYF

V gene: TRBV18
clone size: NA
J gene: TRBJ1-2
CDR3 protein: CTSSPQSDIYGYTF

V gene: TRBV5-1
clone size: few
J gene: TRBJ1-5
CDR3 protein: CASSPGMGSNQPQHF

V gene: TRBV9
clone size: many
J gene: TRBJ2-7
CDR3 protein: CASSVAQGAREQYF

V gene: TRBV10-2
clone size: few
J gene: TRBJ2-2
CDR3 protein: CASSELGQGALNTGELFF

V gene: TRBV5-1
clone size: many
J gene: TRBJ1-4
CDR3 protein: CASSPAPTNEKLFF

V gene: TRBV12-3/TRBV12-4
clone size: few
J gene: TRBJ2-3
CDR3 protein: CASSLLTSGGPLGDTQYF

V gene: TRBV5-4
clone size: NA
J gene: TRBJ2-6
CDR3 protein: CASKSGGAQGANVLTF

V gene: TRBV30
clone size: NA
J gene: TRBJ1-5
CDR3 protein: CAISVPGGEEPQHF

V gene: TRBV4-1
clone size: few
J gene: TRBJ2-7
CDR3 protein: CASSPRLGTYEQYF

V gene: TRBV6-5
clone size: NA
J gene: TRBJ2-3
CDR3 protein: CASSPRGGSTDTQYF

V gene: TRBV7-9
clone size: NA
J gene: TRBJ2-2
CDR3 protein: CASSFPSRTGELFF

V gene: TRBV20-1
clone size: NA
J gene: TRBJ1-6
CDR3 protein: CSARSRGSYNSPLHF

V gene: TRBV2
clone size: few
J gene: TRBJ2-7
CDR3 protein: CASSEENYEQYF

V gene: TRBV6-5
clone size: NA
J gene: TRBJ2-5
CDR3 protein: CASSYGGQSGTQYF

V gene: TRBV7-8
clone size: many
J gene: TRBJ2-7
CDR3 protein: CASSLLTGVNEQYF

V gene: TRBV7-9
clone size: NA
J gene: TRBJ1-1
CDR3 protein: CASSSGSGQYSEAFF

V gene: TRBV10-3
clone size: NA
J gene: TRBJ2-5
CDR3 protein: CAIGQGGFQETQYF

V gene: TRBV6-2/TRBV6-3
clone size: few
J gene: TRBJ2-1
CDR3 protein: CASSYSGRGSYNEQFF

V gene: TRBV11-2
clone size: NA
J gene: TRBJ2-3
CDR3 protein: CASSLDQGQVATQYF

V gene: TRBV9
clone size: medium-sized
J gene: TRBJ2-7
CDR3 protein: CASGPTDSYYEQYF

V gene: TRBV5-4
clone size: NA
J gene: TRBJ2-3
CDR3 protein: CASSWASTSGNTDTQYF

V gene: TRBV10-3
clone size: NA
J gene: TRBJ2-7
CDR3 protein: CAISAERRGSYEQYF

V gene: TRBV2
clone size: few
J gene: TRBJ1-5
CDR3 protein: CASSEGPQGALNQPQHF

V gene: TRBV5-1
clone size: NA
J gene: TRBJ1-1
CDR3 protein: CASRLDRGVAFF

V gene: TRBV11-3
clone size: many
J gene: TRBJ2-1
CDR3 protein: CASSLSGSSYNEQFF